One and the same sample provided the 19 T cell receptor beta chains below, sequenced in a study of T cells in localized non-small cell lung cancer. Generated by immunoSEQ multiplex PCR, the TCRdb table keeps only in-frame clones and is missing some. The sample has 20,000 to 30,000 clones, 86% seen once. The source material was peripheral blood, sampled before any cancer treatment. The receptors were gathered from a woman between 35 and 75 years old with stage I lung adenocarcinoma.

The chain joins TRBV5-1 to TRBJ1-2; D gene uncertain. CDR3 size: 14 residues. Looked up from germline, CDR1 is SGHRS and CDR2 is YFSETQ. V shed 4 bases and J shed 2 bases, with 12 bases lying between them. The CDR3 coding sequence is TGCGCCAGCAGCCTATATGACGGCAACTATGGCTACACCTTC. The encoded protein is CASSLYDGNYGYTF.

This chain uses TRBV28 with TRBJ1-6, with D maybe TRBD1 (6 bases). V lost 6 bases and J 6 bases, leaving 9 bases between the germline ends. CDR1 MDHEN and CDR2 SYDVKM come from the germline V gene. This CDR3 has 13 amino acids. Written as DNA, the CDR3 is TGTGCCAGCAGCGGACAGTTTAATTCACCCCTCCACTTT. This codes for CASSGQFNSPLHF.

The chain has TRBV11-3 and TRBJ2-5; D ambiguous. V lost 3 bases to trimming and J lost 5 bases, with 10 bases between them. Germline V CDR1 and CDR2: SGHNT, YENEEA. The CDR3 sequence is 13 residues long. CDR3 nucleotides: TGTGCCAGCAGCTTCACATCTGGGGAGACCCAGTACTTC. Protein: CASSFTSGETQYF.

This clone was detected a few times. This sequence joins TRBV4-2 and TRBJ1-2, with D perhaps TRBD1 (5 bases). The CDR3 spans 15 residues. The germline V gene encodes CDR1 LGHNA and CDR2 YNFKEQ. V lost 0 bases and J lost 3, with 11 bases in between. The DNA of the CDR3 is TGTGCCAGCAGCCAAGAGAGGGGATTGTACTATGGCTACACCTTC. It yields the protein CASSQERGLYYGYTF.

J is TRBJ1-5 and V is TRBV19, with TRBD1 matching over 9 bases. J lost 5 bases, V lost 7 bases, and 9 bases had no gene match. The CDR3 covers 15 residues. Per the germline V gene, CDR1 is LNHDA and CDR2 is SQIVND (reference sequence). CDR3 bases: TGTGCCAGTACCCCAACGACAGGGGGTTATCAGCCCCAGCATTTT. Encoded protein: CASTPTTGGYQPQHF.

The chain combines TRBV6-4 with TRBJ1-2; possible D gene TRBD1, 6 bases. Germline V gene data show CDR1 as MRHNA and CDR2 as SNTAGT. The V end was cut by 0 bases, the J end by 6 bases, with 11 bases between. The CDR3 has 14 residues. The CDR3 sequence is CASSDSGTSNGYTF. The DNA of the CDR3 is TGTGCCAGCAGTGACTCAGGGACAAGCAATGGCTACACCTTC.

The J gene is TRBJ2-1, the V gene TRBV4-3, with D perhaps matching TRBD1 or TRBD2 (5 bases each). The V end lost 5 bases, the J end lost 1 base, and 12 bases lay between the germline ends. This CDR3 region has 15 residues. The germline CDR1 and CDR2 sequences are LGHNA and YSLEER. The CDR3 sequence is CASSSRDGSYNEQFF. CDR3 DNA: TGCGCCAGCAGCAGCCGGGACGGGTCCTACAATGAGCAGTTCTTC.

The V gene is TRBV7-2, the J gene TRBJ2-1; D may be TRBD1 or TRBD2 (6 bases each). V lost 1 base to trimming and J lost 1 base, with 11 bases between them. Germline V lookup: CDR1 SGHTA, CDR2 FQGNSA. The CDR3 sequence is 16 residues long. CDR3 sequence reads: CASSLGGGGSYNEQFF. The CDR3 nucleotides read TGTGCCAGCAGCTTAGGAGGGGGAGGATCCTACAATGAGCAGTTCTTC.

Only a few counts were recorded for this clone. The genes are TRBV5-6 and TRBJ2-7; TRBD2 matches 11 bases. Trimming cost V 3 bases and J 1 base; bases outside gene matches: 3. The CDR3 covers 15 residues. Germline CDR1 and CDR2: SGHDT and YYEEEE. The CDR3, as DNA: TGTGCCAGCAGCTGGTGGACTAGCGGGTCCTACGAGCAGTACTTC. Protein product: CASSWWTSGSYEQYF.

This sequence joins TRBV7-2 and TRBJ2-7; TRBD2 might be the D (7 bases). Between the trimmed V and J ends, which lost 4 bases and 1 base, there was a span of 17 bases. This CDR3 contains 16 residues. Germline loops: CDR1 SGHTA, CDR2 FQGNSA. The CDR3 sequence: CASSSWGGPSSYEQYF. The CDR3 nucleotides are TGTGCCAGCAGCTCATGGGGGGGCCCTAGTTCCTACGAGCAGTACTTC.

The chain links TRBV6-1 to TRBJ2-7; D gene uncertain. The CDR3 sequence is 14 residues long. Deletions cut 7 bases from V and 3 bases from J, with 16 bases between. From germline, CDR1 is MNHNS and CDR2 SASEGT. In nucleotides, the CDR3 is TGTGCCAGCACCGAAGCGAGCAGGAACTACGAGCAGTACTTC. Translating gives CASTEASRNYEQYF.

The chain has TRBV13 and TRBJ2-3, with D unclear. CDR3 length: 15 amino acids. Deletions cut 4 bases from V and 4 bases from J, with 15 bases between. Germline V lookup: CDR1 PRHDT, CDR2 FYEKMQ (reference sequence). The CDR3 DNA reads as TGTGCCAGCAGCTCCCAAAAGGTCTCCCCAGATACGCAGTATTTT. Amino acid sequence: CASSSQKVSPDTQYF.

The genes are TRBV5-5 and TRBJ1-1; perhaps TRBD1 as D (5 bases). V was trimmed by 7 bases and J by 11 bases, leaving 18 bases between them. CDR3 length: 12 residues. Germline V gives CDR1 SGHKS, CDR2 YYEKEE (reference sequence). DNA for the CDR3: TGTGCCAGCCTACCTGGGACGGGGGTTGCTTTCTTT. This encodes CASLPGTGVAFF.

This chain links TRBV7-5 with TRBJ2-1. TRBV7-5 is termed a pseudogene. The CDR3 is 13 amino acids. DNA of the CDR3: TGTGTCAGAAGCTTAAGGATCTACAATGAGCAGTTCTTC. Encoded protein: CVRSLRIYNEQFF.

The genes are TRBV9 and TRBJ1-6; TRBD1 matches at 7 bases. With V trimmed by 3 bases and J by 8 bases, 5 bases remained unmatched. This CDR3 has 14 residues. The germline gives CDR1 SGDLS, CDR2 YYNGEE. The DNA of the CDR3 is TGTGCCAGCAGCGGGGGACAGAGTGATTCACCCCTCCACTTT. This codes for CASSGGQSDSPLHF.

The V call is TRBV29-1, the J call TRBJ1-2; 10 bases agree with TRBD1. Germline V gene data show CDR1 as SQVTM and CDR2 as ANQGSEA. V gave up 2 bases and J gave up 6 bases; unmatched junction bases: 6. The CDR3 is 14 amino acids. CDR3 DNA: TGCAGCGTTGAACGCGGGGGACAGGGGAATGGCTACACCTTC. The encoded protein is CSVERGGQGNGYTF.

The rearrangement links TRBV7-2 to TRBJ1-2; tentative D call: TRBD1 (5 bases). Trimming removed 2 bases from V and 7 bases from J, with 14 bases in between. The CDR3 extends over 14 amino acids. Germline lookup yields CDR1 SGHTA and CDR2 FQGNSA. For the CDR3, the DNA is TGTGCCAGCAGCTTACTCGACAGCTTCGTTGGCTACACCTTC. The encoded protein is CASSLLDSFVGYTF.

J is TRBJ1-5 and V is TRBV6-5, with D perhaps matching TRBD1 (5 bases). Germline assignment: CDR1 MNHEY and CDR2 SVGAGI. The V and J ends lost 0 bases and 4 bases respectively, with 10 bases between them. There are 15 residues in the CDR3. CDR3 protein: CASSYSGGDNQPQHF. CDR3 bases: TGTGCCAGCAGTTACTCCGGGGGAGATAATCAGCCCCAGCATTTT.

To note about this clone: At one boundary the junction diverges from the germline segment, which might be a read error. This chain links TRBV7-7 with TRBJ2-1; 11 positions match TRBD2. Germline V CDR1 and CDR2: SSHAT, FNYEAQ (reference sequence). This CDR3 is 14 amino acids long. In DNA form, the CDR3 reads TGTGCTAGCAGCTTAGCGGGGGGGCCCGATGAGCAGTTCTTC. Translation: CASSLAGGPDEQFF.